The rows below give T cell receptor beta chains drawn from one sample of a study of blood T cell repertoires in COVID-19. Sequenced by immunoSEQ multiplex PCR; TCRdb stores in-frame clones only, minus some. There are about 220,000 clones in the sample; approximately 85% occur only once, and approximately 5.6% lies in the top ten. The specimen was peripheral blood. The receptor source for this set is a woman in her seventies with COVID-19, enrolled during active disease. CDR3s leave out the opening cysteine and the closing phenylalanine or tryptophan.

J gene: TRBJ1-5
V gene: TRBV2
CDR3 protein: ASSPQGSNQPQH

J gene: TRBJ1-4
V gene: TRBV3-1/TRBV3-2
CDR3 protein: ASSQGPTGVFEKLF

J gene: TRBJ1-1
V gene: TRBV3-1/TRBV3-2
CDR3 protein: ASSQDSRLWTEAF

J gene: TRBJ2-7
V gene: TRBV27
CDR3 protein: ASSLGGQGAYEQY

J gene: TRBJ2-7
V gene: TRBV7-2
CDR3 protein: ASSRDWSSYEQY

J gene: TRBJ1-3
V gene: TRBV28
CDR3 protein: ASSPHSVGGNTIY

J gene: TRBJ2-7
V gene: TRBV18
CDR3 protein: ASSPPKQGDHEQY

J gene: TRBJ2-1
V gene: TRBV11-2
CDR3 protein: ASTPASGISNEQF

J gene: TRBJ2-1
V gene: TRBV19
CDR3 protein: ASSIAVLTGRNEQF

J gene: TRBJ2-1
V gene: TRBV7-2
CDR3 protein: ASSFGTGSEQF

J gene: TRBJ1-3
V gene: TRBV11-2
CDR3 protein: ASSLRAGRGDRGNTIY

J gene: TRBJ2-7
V gene: TRBV7-6
CDR3 protein: ASSLGDSSAYEQY

J gene: TRBJ2-1
V gene: TRBV7-2
CDR3 protein: ASSGDRVLNEQF

J gene: TRBJ2-3
V gene: TRBV4-3
CDR3 protein: ASSQMRRSTDTQY

J gene: TRBJ1-6
V gene: TRBV7-2
CDR3 protein: ASSVSGTGGADSPLH

J gene: TRBJ2-7
V gene: TRBV20-1
CDR3 protein: SAEESYEQY

J gene: TRBJ1-1
V gene: TRBV30
CDR3 protein: AWSITPADTEAF

J gene: TRBJ2-3
V gene: TRBV4-3
CDR3 protein: ASSPGTSSPSRTDTQY

J gene: TRBJ2-7
V gene: TRBV2
CDR3 protein: ASFTRGYEQY

J gene: TRBJ1-4
V gene: TRBV19
CDR3 protein: ASSEDSLLREKLF

J gene: TRBJ2-1
V gene: TRBV24-1
CDR3 protein: ATSDFLAGGNNEQF

J gene: TRBJ1-1
V gene: TRBV19
CDR3 protein: ASSSPPGTGNTEAF

J gene: TRBJ2-2
V gene: TRBV2
CDR3 protein: ASSGTGRNTGELF

J gene: TRBJ2-3
V gene: TRBV28
CDR3 protein: ASSSGLAGYTDTQY

J gene: TRBJ1-6
V gene: TRBV5-6
CDR3 protein: ASSSSAGRTYNSPLH

J gene: TRBJ1-2
V gene: TRBV2
CDR3 protein: ASSGTGNYGYT

J gene: TRBJ2-7
V gene: TRBV7-2
CDR3 protein: ASSLDWDRNSYEQY